One sample yielded the 3 T cell receptor beta chains listed below, sequenced in a study of T-cell reconstitution after alpha-beta-depleted transplantation in children. TCRbeta library construction was performed incorporating unique molecular identifiers. TCRdb analysed the PCR reads with MiXCR anew, one entry per CDR3 protein. The sample gives 550,000 to 600,000 distinct CDR3 sequences, around 23% of which show up once; less than 15% is in the top ten. Sample: PBMCs, mostly from graft donor cells, taken 360 days after TCRalphabeta/CD19-depleted stem cell transplant. The source is a boy in the first two years of life who had a stem cell transplant for acute myeloid leukemia, so the T cells may come from the graft donor.

The chain carries TRBV5-5 and TRBJ2-2, with D maybe TRBD1 (6 bases). Between the trimmed V and J ends, which lost 3 bases and 1 base, there was a span of 16 bases. The CDR3 sequence is 17 residues long. Germline CDR1 reads SGHKS; CDR2 reads YYEKEE (reference sequence). This CDR3 is CASSSVGALRNTGELFF. The CDR3 nucleotides read TGTGCCAGCAGCTCCGTGGGGGCATTAAGGAACACCGGGGAGCTGTTTTTT.

The chain combines TRBV6-5 with TRBJ2-4; maybe TRBD1 (5 bases). CDR1 and CDR2 (germline): MNHEY, SVGAGI. The CDR3 extends over 14 amino acids. Deletions cut 0 bases from V and 4 bases from J, with 7 bases between. The CDR3 DNA reads as TGTGCCAGCAGTTACTCGACAGAGAAAAACATTCAGTACTTC. Residues: CASSYSTEKNIQYF.

The chain combines TRBV6-9 with TRBJ2-7; TRBD1 matches 7 bases. The V and J ends lost 5 bases and 4 bases, in that order; junction bases with no gene match: 5. The CDR3 length is 13 residues. Germline values: CDR1 MNHGY, CDR2 SVAAGI. CDR3 sequence reads: CASSPHRGYEQYV. In DNA, the CDR3 is TGTGCCAGCAGTCCCCACAGGGGATACGAGCAGTACGTC.